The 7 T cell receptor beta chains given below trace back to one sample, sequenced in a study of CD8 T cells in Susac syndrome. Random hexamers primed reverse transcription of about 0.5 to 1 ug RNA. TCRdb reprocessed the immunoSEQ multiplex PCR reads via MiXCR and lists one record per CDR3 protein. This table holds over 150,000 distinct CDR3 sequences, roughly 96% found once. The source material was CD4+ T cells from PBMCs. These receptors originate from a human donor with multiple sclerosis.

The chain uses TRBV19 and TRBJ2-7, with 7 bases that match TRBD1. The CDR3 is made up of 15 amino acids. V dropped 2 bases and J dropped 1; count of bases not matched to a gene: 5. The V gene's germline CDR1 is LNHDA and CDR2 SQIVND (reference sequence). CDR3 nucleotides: TGTGCCAGTAGTATACGAGGACAGGAATCCTACGAGCAGTACTTC. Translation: CASSIRGQESYEQYF.

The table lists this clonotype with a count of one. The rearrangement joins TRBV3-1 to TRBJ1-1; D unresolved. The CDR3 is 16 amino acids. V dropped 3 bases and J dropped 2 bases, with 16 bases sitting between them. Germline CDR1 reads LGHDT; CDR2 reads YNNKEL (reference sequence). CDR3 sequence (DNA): TGTGCCAGCAGCCAGGCCTCAGGCCGGGGTAACACTGAAGCTTTCTTT. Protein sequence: CASSQASGRGNTEAFF.

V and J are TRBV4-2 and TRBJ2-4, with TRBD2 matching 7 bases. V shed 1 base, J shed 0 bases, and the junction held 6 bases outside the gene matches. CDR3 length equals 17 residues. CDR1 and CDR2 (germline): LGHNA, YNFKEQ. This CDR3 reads CASSQVGEGLAKNIQYF. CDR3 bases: TGTGCCAGCAGCCAAGTCGGGGAGGGACTAGCCAAAAACATTCAGTACTTC.

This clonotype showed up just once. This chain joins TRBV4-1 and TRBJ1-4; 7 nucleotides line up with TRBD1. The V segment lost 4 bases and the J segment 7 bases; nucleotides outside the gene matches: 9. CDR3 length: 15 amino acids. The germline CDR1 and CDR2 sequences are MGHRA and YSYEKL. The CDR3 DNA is TGCGCCAGCAGCCCTCCCGACAGGGTGTCTGAAAAACTGTTTTTT. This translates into CASSPPDRVSEKLFF.

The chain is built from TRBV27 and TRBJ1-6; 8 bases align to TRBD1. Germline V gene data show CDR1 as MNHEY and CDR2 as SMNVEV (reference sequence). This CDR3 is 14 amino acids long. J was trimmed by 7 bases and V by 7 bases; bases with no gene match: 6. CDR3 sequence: CASNAQGENSPLHF. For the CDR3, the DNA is TGTGCCAGCAACGCACAGGGGGAGAATTCACCCCTCCACTTT.

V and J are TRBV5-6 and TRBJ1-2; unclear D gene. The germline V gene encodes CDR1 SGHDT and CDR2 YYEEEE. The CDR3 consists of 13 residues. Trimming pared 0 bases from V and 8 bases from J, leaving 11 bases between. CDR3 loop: CASSLGGPVGYTF. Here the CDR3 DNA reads TGTGCCAGCAGCTTGGGAGGGCCCGTAGGCTACACCTTC.

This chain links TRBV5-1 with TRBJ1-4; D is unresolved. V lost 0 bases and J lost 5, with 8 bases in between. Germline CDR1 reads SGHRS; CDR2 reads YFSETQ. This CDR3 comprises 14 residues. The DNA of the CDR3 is TGCGCCAGCAGCTTGGATGGTTTCAATGAAAAACTGTTTTTT. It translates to CASSLDGFNEKLFF. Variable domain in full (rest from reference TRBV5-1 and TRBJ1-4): KAGVTQTPRYLIKTRGQQVTLSCSPISGHRSVSWYQQTPGQGLQFLFEYFSETQRNKGNFPGRFSGRQFSNSRSEMNVSTLELGDSALYLCASSLDGFNEKLFFGSGTQLSVL.